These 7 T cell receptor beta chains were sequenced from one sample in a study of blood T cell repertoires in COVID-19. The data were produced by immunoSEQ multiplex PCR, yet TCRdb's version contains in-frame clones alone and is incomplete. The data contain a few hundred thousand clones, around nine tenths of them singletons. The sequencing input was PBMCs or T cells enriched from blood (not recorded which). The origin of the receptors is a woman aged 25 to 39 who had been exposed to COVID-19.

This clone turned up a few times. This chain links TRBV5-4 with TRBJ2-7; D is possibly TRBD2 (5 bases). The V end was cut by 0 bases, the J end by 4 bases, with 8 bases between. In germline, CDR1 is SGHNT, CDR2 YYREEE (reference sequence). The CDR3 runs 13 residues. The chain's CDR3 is CASSLGGVYEQYF. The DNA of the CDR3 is TGTGCCAGCAGCTTGGGGGGAGTGTACGAGCAGTACTTC.

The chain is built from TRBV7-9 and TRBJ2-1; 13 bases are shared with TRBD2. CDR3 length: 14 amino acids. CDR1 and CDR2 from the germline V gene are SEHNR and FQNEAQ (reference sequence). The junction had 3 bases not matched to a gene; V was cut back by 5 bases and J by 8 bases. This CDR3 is CASSPGLAGDEQFF. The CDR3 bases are TGTGCCAGCAGCCCCGGACTAGCGGGAGATGAGCAGTTCTTC. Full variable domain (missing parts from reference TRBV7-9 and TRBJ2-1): DTGVSQNPRHKITKRGQNVTFRCDPISEHNRLYWYRQTLGQGPEFLTYFQNEAQLEKSRLLSDRFSAERPKGSFSTLEIQRTEQGDSAMYLCASSPGLAGDEQFFGPGTRLTVL.

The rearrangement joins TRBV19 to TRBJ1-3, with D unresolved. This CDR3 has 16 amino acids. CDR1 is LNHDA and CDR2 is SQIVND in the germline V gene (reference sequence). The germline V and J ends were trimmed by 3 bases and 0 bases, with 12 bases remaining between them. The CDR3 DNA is TGTGCCAGTAGTATCCTCGCAGGAAGCTCTGGAAACACCATATATTTT. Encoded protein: CASSILAGSSGNTIYF. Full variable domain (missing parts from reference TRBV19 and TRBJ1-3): DGGITQSPKYLFRKEGQNVTLSCEQNLNHDAMYWYRQDPGQGLRLIYYSQIVNDFQKGDIAEGYSVSREKKESFPLTVTSAQKNPTAFYLCASSILAGSSGNTIYFGEGSWLTVV.

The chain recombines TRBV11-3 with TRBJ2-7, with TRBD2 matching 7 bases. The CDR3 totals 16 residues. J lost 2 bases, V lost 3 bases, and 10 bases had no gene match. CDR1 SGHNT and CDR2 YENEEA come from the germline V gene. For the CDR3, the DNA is TGTGCCAGCAGCTTCAGTGCCCTAGCGGACACCTACGAGCAGTACTTC. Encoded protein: CASSFSALADTYEQYF.

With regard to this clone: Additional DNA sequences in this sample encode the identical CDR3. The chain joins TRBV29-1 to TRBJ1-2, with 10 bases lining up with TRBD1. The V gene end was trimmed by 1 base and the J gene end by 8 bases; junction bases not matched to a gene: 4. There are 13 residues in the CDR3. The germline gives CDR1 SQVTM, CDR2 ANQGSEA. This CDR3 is CSVEGQGAGGYTF. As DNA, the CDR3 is TGCAGCGTTGAAGGACAGGGGGCAGGGGGCTACACCTTC.

The CDR3 bases are TGTGCCAGCAGCCCCGGGGGGGCGGGTCAGCCCCAGCATTTT. Amino acids: CASSPGGAGQPQHF. The chain employs TRBV28 and TRBJ1-5, with D tentatively TRBD1 (6 bases). V shed 6 bases and J shed 6 bases, with 15 bases lying between them. The CDR3 loop spans 14 amino acids. Germline CDR1 is MDHEN and CDR2 is SYDVKM.

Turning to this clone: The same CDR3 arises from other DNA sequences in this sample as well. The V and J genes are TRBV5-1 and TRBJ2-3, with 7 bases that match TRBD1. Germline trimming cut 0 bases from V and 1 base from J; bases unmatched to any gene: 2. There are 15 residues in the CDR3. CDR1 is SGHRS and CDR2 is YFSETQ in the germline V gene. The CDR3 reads CASSLGGGGTDTQYF. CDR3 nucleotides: TGCGCCAGCAGCTTGGGAGGGGGCGGCACAGATACGCAGTATTTT. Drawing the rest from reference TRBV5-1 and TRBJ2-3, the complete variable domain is KAGVTQTPRYLIKTRGQQVTLSCSPISGHRSVSWYQQTPGQGLQFLFEYFSETQRNKGNFPGRFSGRQFSNSRSEMNVSTLELGDSALYLCASSLGGGGTDTQYFGPGTRLTVL.